One and the same sample provided the 5 T cell receptor beta chains below, sequenced in a study of shared clonotypes between healthy human individuals. Only in-frame clones appear in the TCRdb table, and some are missing; sequencing was by immunoSEQ multiplex PCR. The table includes some 1,100,000 clones, approximately 78% detected once. The sequenced material came from memory CD4+ T cells from PBMCs. Stated subset: CD45RA-negative fraction. Receptors originate from a man aged 18 to 30 in good health. Some clones in this sample may be carry-over from other donors' samples.

This chain joins TRBV5-1 and TRBJ2-1; D gene ambiguous. This CDR3 has 15 amino acids. Germline V CDR1 and CDR2: SGHRS, YFSETQ. Trimming cost V 0 bases and J 8 bases, with 15 bases left between them. DNA of the CDR3: TGCGCCAGCAGCTTGGGAGACCCCCTCGGCGATGAGCAGTTCTTC. This codes for CASSLGDPLGDEQFF.

A remark on this clone: This same CDR3 is encoded by further DNA sequences in the sample. This chain links TRBV7-2 with TRBJ1-3; D may be TRBD1 (5 bases). The CDR3 spans 16 residues. The germline V and J ends were trimmed by 2 bases and 4 bases, with 15 bases remaining between them. The V gene's germline CDR1 is SGHTA and CDR2 FQGNSA. As DNA, the CDR3 is TGTGCCAGCAGCTTATTCGGGGGTAATACGGGAAACACCATATATTTT. This encodes CASSLFGGNTGNTIYF.

This chain joins TRBV19 and TRBJ2-5; weak D call: TRBD2 (5 bases). CDR1 is LNHDA, CDR2 SQIVND, per germline (reference sequence). V gave up 1 base and J gave up 3 bases, with 9 bases separating them. The CDR3 is made up of 14 amino acids. As DNA, the CDR3 is TGTGCCAGTAGTATAGCCGGGGATGAAGAGACCCAGTACTTC. This codes for CASSIAGDEETQYF.

This rearrangement joins TRBV29-1 to TRBJ1-1, with 9 positions matching TRBD1. The CDR3 has 15 amino acids. J lost 7 bases, V lost 7 bases, and 16 bases had no gene match. Looked up from germline, CDR1 is SQVTM and CDR2 is ANQGSEA. This CDR3 reads CSAQGRGTGILEAFF. The CDR3 DNA reads as TGCAGCGCCCAAGGGCGCGGGACAGGGATTCTTGAAGCTTTCTTT.

The chain links TRBV7-2 to TRBJ2-1, with TRBD1 as a possible D gene (5 bases). The CDR3 runs 14 residues. From germline, CDR1 is SGHTA and CDR2 FQGNSA. Between the trimmed V and J ends, which lost 5 bases and 8 bases, there was a span of 16 bases. DNA for the CDR3: TGTGCCAGCAGCCTCGTTAGGGCCAGGGATGAGCAGTTCTTC. Translation gives CASSLVRARDEQFF.